One sample yielded the 11 T cell receptor beta chains listed below, sequenced in a study of T cell responses to AZD1222 COVID-19 vaccine. Libraries were prepared by immunoSEQ multiplex PCR; TCRdb keeps only in-frame clonotypes and omits some of them. The sample lists roughly 150,000 clones; around 90% were seen once. This sample comprised peripheral blood, obtained 28 days after the second AZD1222 dose. The receptors stem from an adult who received the AZD1222 COVID-19 vaccine.

This chain links TRBV28 with TRBJ2-7, with 9 bases matching TRBD1. The CDR3 consists of 15 residues. The germline V gene has CDR1 MDHEN and CDR2 SYDVKM. V was pared by 2 bases and J by 5 bases, with 7 bases of the junction left unmatched. The CDR3 bases are TGTGCCAGCAGTTTAGGAGGACAGGGGAGGCACGAGCAGTACTTC. It specifies CASSLGGQGRHEQYF.

CDR3 region: CASSLEPGPREAFF. The CDR3 region has the DNA TGTGCCAGCAGCTTAGAACCCGGTCCCCGAGAGGCTTTCTTT. This chain connects TRBV11-1 to TRBJ1-1; D call uncertain. Trimming took 1 base from V and 11 from J, leaving 17 bases between them. Germline V lookup: CDR1 SGHAT, CDR2 FQDESV (reference sequence). The CDR3 totals 14 residues.

This clone has only a few counts. The J gene is TRBJ2-2, the V gene TRBV4-3; D perhaps matches TRBD2 (5 bases). CDR3 length: 14 amino acids. Germline values: CDR1 LGHNA, CDR2 YSLEER. V lost 2 bases, J lost 5 bases, and 9 bases lay in between. CDR3 in DNA: TGCGCCAGCAGCCAATCGGACTTTACCGGGGAGCTGTTTTTT. Its translation: CASSQSDFTGELFF.

This chain connects TRBV27 to TRBJ2-7; no firm D call. Trimming took off 4 bases at V and 3 bases at J, with 4 bases between the two ends. This CDR3 has 11 residues. Per germline, CDR1 MNHEY and CDR2 SMNVEV (reference sequence). As DNA, the CDR3 is TGTGCCAGCAGTTCATTCTACGAGCAGTACTTC. Encoded protein: CASSSFYEQYF.

The rearrangement uses TRBV19 and TRBJ2-1; D is possibly TRBD2 (6 bases). V was clipped by 0 bases and J by 7 bases, with 10 bases between them. CDR1 is LNHDA and CDR2 is SQIVND in the germline V gene (reference sequence). This CDR3 is 14 amino acids long. In DNA form, the CDR3 reads TGTGCCAGTAGTATAGAAGGCGGGAAGAATGAGCAGTTCTTC. It encodes CASSIEGGKNEQFF.

The chain carries TRBV7-9 and TRBJ1-5; D is undetermined. CDR1 and CDR2 from the germline V gene are SEHNR and FQNEAQ (reference sequence). The V end lost 2 bases, the J end lost 5 bases, and 7 bases lay between the germline ends. CDR3 length equals 13 residues. The CDR3 region has the DNA TGTGCCAGCAGCTTAAGGGTGGATCAGCCCCAGCATTTT. Its protein is CASSLRVDQPQHF.

V and J are TRBV4-2 and TRBJ2-7; D is possibly TRBD1 (6 bases). The V end was cut by 4 bases, the J end by 2 bases, with 18 bases between. From germline, CDR1 is LGHNA and CDR2 YNFKEQ. This CDR3 contains 16 residues. The CDR3 coding sequence is TGTGCCAGCAGCCGTTCCGGGCGGACAGAGACCTACGAGCAGTACTTC. Translating it yields CASSRSGRTETYEQYF.

The chain joins TRBV19 to TRBJ2-2, with TRBD2 matching over 12 bases. CDR1 is LNHDA, CDR2 SQIVND, per germline (reference sequence). The CDR3 spans 22 residues. Germline trimming cut 6 bases from V and 0 bases from J; bases unmatched to any gene: 20. The CDR3 sequence: CASSYPPPSRLAGVTNTGELFF. CDR3 nucleotide sequence: TGTGCCAGTAGCTATCCCCCCCCCAGTCGACTAGCGGGAGTGACGAACACCGGGGAGCTGTTTTTT.

The chain combines TRBV6-5 with TRBJ1-2, with TRBD1 identical over 8 bases. This CDR3 comprises 12 residues. The V segment lost 4 bases and the J segment 8 bases; nucleotides outside the gene matches: 3. Germline lookup yields CDR1 MNHEY and CDR2 SVGAGI. In nucleotides, the CDR3 is TGTGCCAGCAGTTCAGGGGGCGAAGGCTACACCTTC. Protein: CASSSGGEGYTF.

This sequence joins TRBV2 and TRBJ2-7; 11 nucleotides match TRBD1. Germline V gene sequence: CDR1 SNHLY, CDR2 FYNNEI. CDR3 length equals 14 residues. Trimming removed 8 bases from V and 5 bases from J; junction bases left unmatched: 8. CDR3 coding DNA: TGTGCCAGCCGAATGGACAGGGGGCCCAACGAGCAGTACTTC. The encoded protein is CASRMDRGPNEQYF.

This chain uses TRBV6-5 with TRBJ2-1, with 8 bases fitting TRBD1. The CDR3 spans 15 residues. Germline CDR1 and CDR2: MNHEY and SVGAGI. The trim removed 0 bases at V and 7 bases at J, leaving 5 bases unmatched. The CDR3, as DNA: TGTGCCAGCAGTTACTCCAGGGGGCGCGTAAATGAGCAGTTCTTC. It specifies CASSYSRGRVNEQFF.